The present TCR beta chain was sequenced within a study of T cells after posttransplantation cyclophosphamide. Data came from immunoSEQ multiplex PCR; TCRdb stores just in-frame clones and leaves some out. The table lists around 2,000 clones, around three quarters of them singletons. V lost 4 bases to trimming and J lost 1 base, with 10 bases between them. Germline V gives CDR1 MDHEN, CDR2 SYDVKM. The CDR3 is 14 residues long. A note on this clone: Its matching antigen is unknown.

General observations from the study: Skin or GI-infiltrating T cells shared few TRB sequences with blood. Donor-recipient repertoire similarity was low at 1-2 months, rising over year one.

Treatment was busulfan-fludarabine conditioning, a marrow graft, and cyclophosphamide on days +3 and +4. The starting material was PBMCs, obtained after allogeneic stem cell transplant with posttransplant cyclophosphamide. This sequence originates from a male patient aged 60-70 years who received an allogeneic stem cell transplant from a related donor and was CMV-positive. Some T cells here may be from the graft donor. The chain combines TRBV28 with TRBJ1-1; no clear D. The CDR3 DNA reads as TGTGCCAGCAGTTCAGGCTCCAGGAACACTGAAGCTTTCTTT. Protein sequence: CASSSGSRNTEAFF.